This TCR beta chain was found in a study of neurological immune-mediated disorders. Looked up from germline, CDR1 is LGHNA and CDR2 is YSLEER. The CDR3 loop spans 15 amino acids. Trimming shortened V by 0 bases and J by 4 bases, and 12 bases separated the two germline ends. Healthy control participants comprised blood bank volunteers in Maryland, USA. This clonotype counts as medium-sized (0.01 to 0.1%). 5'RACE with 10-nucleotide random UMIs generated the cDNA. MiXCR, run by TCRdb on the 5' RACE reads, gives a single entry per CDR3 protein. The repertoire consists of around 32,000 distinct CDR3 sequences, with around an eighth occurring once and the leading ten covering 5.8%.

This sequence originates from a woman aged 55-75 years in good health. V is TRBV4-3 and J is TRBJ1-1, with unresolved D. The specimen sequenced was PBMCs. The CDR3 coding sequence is TGCGCCAGCAGCCAAGATGCCGGGATGGGCACTGAAGCTTTCTTT. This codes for CASSQDAGMGTEAFF.